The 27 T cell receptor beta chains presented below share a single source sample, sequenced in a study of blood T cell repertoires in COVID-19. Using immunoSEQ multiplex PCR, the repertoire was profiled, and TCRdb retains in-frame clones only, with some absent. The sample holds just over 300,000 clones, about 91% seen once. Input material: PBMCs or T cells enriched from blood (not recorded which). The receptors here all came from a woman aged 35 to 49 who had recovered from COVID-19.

CDR3 sequence reads: CASSSLFANTGELFF. The CDR3 DNA reads as TGTGCCAGCAGTTCTCTCTTCGCGAACACCGGGGAGCTGTTTTTT. The chain joins TRBV5-4 to TRBJ2-2, with unresolved D. CDR1 SGHNT and CDR2 YYREEE come from the germline V gene (reference sequence). V dropped 5 bases and J dropped 0 bases, with 11 bases sitting between them. CDR3 length equals 15 residues. The entire variable domain, with the rest obtained from reference TRBV5-4 and TRBJ2-2, is as follows: ETGVTQSPTHLIKTRGQQVTLRCSSQSGHNTVSWYQQALGQGPQFIFQYYREEENGRGNFPPRFSGLQFPNYSSELNVNALELDDSALYLCASSSLFANTGELFFGEGSRLTVL.

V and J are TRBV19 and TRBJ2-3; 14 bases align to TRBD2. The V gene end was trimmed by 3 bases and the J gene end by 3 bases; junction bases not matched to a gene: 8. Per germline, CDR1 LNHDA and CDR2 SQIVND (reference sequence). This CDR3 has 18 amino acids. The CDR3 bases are TGTGCCAGTAGTATCGACGGGACTAGCGGGAGTATAACAGATACGCAGTATTTT. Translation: CASSIDGTSGSITDTQYF.

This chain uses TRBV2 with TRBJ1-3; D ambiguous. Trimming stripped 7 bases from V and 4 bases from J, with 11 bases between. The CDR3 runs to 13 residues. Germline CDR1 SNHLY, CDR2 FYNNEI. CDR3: CASTTGEGNTIYF. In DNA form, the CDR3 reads TGTGCCAGCACTACTGGGGAGGGAAACACCATATATTTT.

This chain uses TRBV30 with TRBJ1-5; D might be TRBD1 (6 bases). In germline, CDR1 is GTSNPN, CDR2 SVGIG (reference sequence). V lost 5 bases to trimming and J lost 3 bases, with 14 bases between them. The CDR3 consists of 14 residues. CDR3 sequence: CAWGGGQNNQPQHF. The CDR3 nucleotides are TGTGCCTGGGGGGGTGGACAGAACAATCAGCCCCAGCATTTT.

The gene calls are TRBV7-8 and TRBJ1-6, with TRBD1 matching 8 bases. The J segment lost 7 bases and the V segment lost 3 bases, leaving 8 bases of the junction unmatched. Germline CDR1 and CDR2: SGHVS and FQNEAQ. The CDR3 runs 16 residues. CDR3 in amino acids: CASSFGTGRVNSPLHF. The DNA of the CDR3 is TGTGCCAGCAGCTTCGGGACAGGCCGCGTCAATTCACCCCTCCACTTT.

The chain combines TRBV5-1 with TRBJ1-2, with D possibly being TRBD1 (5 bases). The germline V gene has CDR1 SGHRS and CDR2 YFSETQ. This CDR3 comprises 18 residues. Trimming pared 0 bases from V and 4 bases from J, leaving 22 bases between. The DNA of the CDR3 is TGCGCCAGCAGCTTGGATGAAGGTGCGGCAGGGAATCTCTATGGCTACACCTTC. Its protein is CASSLDEGAAGNLYGYTF.

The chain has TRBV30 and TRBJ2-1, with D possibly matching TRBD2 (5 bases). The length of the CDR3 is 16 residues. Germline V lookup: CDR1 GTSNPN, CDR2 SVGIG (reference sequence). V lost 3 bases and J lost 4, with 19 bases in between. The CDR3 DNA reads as TGTGCCTGGAGGGCATCACTAGTCCCCCCTTACAATGAGCAGTTCTTC. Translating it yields CAWRASLVPPYNEQFF.

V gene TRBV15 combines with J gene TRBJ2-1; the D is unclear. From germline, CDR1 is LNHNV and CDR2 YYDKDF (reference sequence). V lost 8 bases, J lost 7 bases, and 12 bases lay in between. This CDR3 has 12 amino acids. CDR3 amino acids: CATSRYGNEQFF. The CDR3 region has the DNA TGTGCCACCTCTAGATACGGGAATGAGCAGTTCTTC.

The CDR3 protein is CASSRRSGLEETQYF. CDR3 DNA sequence: TGTGCCAGCAGCCGAAGGTCGGGACTAGAAGAGACCCAGTACTTC. The V and J genes are TRBV4-2 and TRBJ2-5, with 8 bases lining up with TRBD2. This CDR3 is 15 amino acids long. Germline lookup yields CDR1 LGHNA and CDR2 YNFKEQ. V lost 4 bases, J lost 3 bases, and 7 bases stayed unmatched.

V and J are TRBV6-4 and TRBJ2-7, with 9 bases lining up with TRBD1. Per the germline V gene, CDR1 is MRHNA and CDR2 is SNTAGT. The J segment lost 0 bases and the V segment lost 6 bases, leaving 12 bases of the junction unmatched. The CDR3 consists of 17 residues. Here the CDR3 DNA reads TGTGCCAGCAGCGAAGACCCCGGGACAGGGAGCTCCTACGAGCAGTACTTC. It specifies CASSEDPGTGSSYEQYF.

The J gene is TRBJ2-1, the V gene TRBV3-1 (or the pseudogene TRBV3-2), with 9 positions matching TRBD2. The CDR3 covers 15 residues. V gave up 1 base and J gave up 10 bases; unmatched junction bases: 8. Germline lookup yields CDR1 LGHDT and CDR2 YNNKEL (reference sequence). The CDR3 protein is CASSQAAGGRSEQFF. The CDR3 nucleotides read TGTGCCAGCAGCCAAGCGGCGGGGGGGCGATCAGAGCAGTTCTTC.

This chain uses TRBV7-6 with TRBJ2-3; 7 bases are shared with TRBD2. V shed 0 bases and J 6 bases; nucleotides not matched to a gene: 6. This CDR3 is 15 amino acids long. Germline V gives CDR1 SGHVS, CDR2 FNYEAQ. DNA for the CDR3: TGTGCCAGCAGCTTAGCGGGGGGGTATTCGGATACGCAGTATTTT. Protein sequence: CASSLAGGYSDTQYF.

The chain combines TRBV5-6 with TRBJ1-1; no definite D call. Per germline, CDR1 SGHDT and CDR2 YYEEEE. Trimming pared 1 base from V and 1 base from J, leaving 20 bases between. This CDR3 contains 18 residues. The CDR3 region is CASSLSPAAVGGNTEAFF. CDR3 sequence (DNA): TGTGCCAGCAGCTTGAGTCCCGCCGCCGTAGGAGGGAACACTGAAGCTTTCTTT.

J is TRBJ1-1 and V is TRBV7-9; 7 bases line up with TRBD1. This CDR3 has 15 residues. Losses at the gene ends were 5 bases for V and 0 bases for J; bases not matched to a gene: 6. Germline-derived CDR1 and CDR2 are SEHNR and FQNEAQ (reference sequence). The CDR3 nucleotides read TGTGCCAGCAGCCCTACAGGGGCAGTGAACACTGAAGCTTTCTTT. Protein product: CASSPTGAVNTEAFF.

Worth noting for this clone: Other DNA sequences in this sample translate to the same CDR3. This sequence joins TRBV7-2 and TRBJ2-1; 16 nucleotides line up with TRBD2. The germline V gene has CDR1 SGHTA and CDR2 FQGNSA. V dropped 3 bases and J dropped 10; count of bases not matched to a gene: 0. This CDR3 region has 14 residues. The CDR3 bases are TGTGCCAGCAGCTTGGGACTAGCGGGAGGGGAGCAGTTCTTC. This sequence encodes CASSLGLAGGEQFF.

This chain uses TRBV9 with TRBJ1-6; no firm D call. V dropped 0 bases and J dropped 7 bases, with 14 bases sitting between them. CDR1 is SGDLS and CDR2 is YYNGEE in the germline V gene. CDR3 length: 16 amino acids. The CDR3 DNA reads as TGTGCCAGCAGCGTAGCCTCCGGGGAGTTCAATTCACCCCTCCACTTT. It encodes CASSVASGEFNSPLHF. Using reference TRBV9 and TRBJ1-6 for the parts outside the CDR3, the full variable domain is DSGVTQTPKHLITATGQRVTLRCSPRSGDLSVYWYQQSLDQGLQFLIQYYNGEERAKGNILERFSAQQFPDLHSELNLSSLELGDSALYFCASSVASGEFNSPLHFGNGTRLTVT.

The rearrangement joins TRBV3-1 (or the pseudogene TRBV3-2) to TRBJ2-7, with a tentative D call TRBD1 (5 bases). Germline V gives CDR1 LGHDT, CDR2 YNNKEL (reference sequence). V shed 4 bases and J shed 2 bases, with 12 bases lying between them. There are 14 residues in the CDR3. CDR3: CASSRGPTAYEQYF. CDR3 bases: TGTGCCAGCAGCCGAGGACCGACAGCCTACGAGCAGTACTTC.

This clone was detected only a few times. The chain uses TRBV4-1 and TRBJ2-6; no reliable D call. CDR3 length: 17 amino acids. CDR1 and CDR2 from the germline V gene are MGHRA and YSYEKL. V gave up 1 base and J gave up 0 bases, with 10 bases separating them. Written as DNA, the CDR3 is TGCGCCAGCAGCCAAGTCTCCGTAAACTCTGGGGCCAACGTCCTGACTTTC. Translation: CASSQVSVNSGANVLTF.

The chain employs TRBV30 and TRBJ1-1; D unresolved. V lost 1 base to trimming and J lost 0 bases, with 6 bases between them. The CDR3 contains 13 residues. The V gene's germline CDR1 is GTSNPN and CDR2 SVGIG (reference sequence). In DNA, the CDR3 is TGTGCCTGGAGTGCCCTAATGAACACTGAAGCTTTCTTT. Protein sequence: CAWSALMNTEAFF.

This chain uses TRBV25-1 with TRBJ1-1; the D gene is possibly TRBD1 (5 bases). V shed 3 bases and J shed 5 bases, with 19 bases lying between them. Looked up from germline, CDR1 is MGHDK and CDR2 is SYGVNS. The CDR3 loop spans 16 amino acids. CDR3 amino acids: CASSEGYSGGVTEAFF. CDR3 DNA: TGTGCCAGCAGTGAGGGCTATTCGGGGGGAGTGACTGAAGCTTTCTTT.

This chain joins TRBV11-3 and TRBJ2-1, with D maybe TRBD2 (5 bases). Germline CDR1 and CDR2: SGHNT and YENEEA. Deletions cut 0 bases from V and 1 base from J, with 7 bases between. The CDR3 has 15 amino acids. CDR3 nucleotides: TGTGCCAGCAGCTTAGAGCTAGCTTCCTACAATGAGCAGTTCTTC. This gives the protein CASSLELASYNEQFF.

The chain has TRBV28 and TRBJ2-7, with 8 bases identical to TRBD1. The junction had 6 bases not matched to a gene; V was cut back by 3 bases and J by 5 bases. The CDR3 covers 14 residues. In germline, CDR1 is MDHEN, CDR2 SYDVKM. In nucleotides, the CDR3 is TGTGCCAGCAGTTTTCCAGGGGGCAGGGACGAGCAGTACTTC. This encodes CASSFPGGRDEQYF.

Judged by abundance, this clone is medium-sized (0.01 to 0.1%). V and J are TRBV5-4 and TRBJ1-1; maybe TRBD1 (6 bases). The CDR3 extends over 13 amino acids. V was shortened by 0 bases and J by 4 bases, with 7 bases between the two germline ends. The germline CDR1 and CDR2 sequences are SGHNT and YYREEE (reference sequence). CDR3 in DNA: TGTGCCAGCAGCTTGGAAGGGGGCACTGAAGCTTTCTTT. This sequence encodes CASSLEGGTEAFF. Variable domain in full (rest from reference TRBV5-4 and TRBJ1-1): ETGVTQSPTHLIKTRGQQVTLRCSSQSGHNTVSWYQQALGQGPQFIFQYYREEENGRGNFPPRFSGLQFPNYSSELNVNALELDDSALYLCASSLEGGTEAFFGQGTRLTVV.

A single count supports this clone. The CDR3, as DNA: TGTGCCAGCAGCTGGGGGGACAGAGCCTACAATGAGCAGTTCTTC. It yields the protein CASSWGDRAYNEQFF. The rearrangement links TRBV5-4 to TRBJ2-1, with a possible D match to TRBD1 (7 bases). This CDR3 is built from 15 residues. Germline CDR1 and CDR2: SGHNT and YYREEE (reference sequence). Trimming took off 3 bases at V and 2 bases at J, with 12 bases between the two ends.

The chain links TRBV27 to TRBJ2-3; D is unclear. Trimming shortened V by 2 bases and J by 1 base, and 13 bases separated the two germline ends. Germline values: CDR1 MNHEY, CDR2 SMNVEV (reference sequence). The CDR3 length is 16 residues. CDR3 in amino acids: CASSLGRAWGTDTQYF. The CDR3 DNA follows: TGTGCCAGCAGTTTAGGGCGAGCTTGGGGCACAGATACGCAGTATTTT.

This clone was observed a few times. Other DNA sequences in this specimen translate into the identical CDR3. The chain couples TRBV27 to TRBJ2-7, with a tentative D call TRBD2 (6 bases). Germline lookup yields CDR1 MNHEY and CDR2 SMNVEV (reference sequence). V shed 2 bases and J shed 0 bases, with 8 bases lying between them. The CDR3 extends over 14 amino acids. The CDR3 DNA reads TGTGCCAGCAGTTTAGGGGGGAGCTCCTACGAGCAGTACTTC. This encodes CASSLGGSSYEQYF.

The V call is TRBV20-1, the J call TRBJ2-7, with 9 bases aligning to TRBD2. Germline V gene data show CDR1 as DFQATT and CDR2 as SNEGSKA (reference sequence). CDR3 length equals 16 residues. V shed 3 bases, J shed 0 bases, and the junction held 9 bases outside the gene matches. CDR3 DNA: TGCAGTGCTAGTATTGCGGGGGGGCAAAGCTCCTACGAGCAGTACTTC. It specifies CSASIAGGQSSYEQYF.